These 29 T cell receptor beta chains share one sample of origin, sequenced in a study of blood T cell repertoires in COVID-19. Profiling relied on immunoSEQ multiplex PCR, and the TCRdb table lists in-frame clones only, not all of them. The sample holds 200,000 to 300,000 clones; over 80% are singletons and the top ten take about 1.6%. Sequencing was performed on peripheral blood. The receptors stem from a woman aged 35 to 49 who had recovered from COVID-19.

The chain couples TRBV30 to TRBJ2-2; no clear D gene. CDR1 is GTSNPN and CDR2 is SVGIG in the germline V gene (reference sequence). Trimming removed 0 bases at V and 3 bases at J, with 14 bases between. The CDR3 extends over 16 amino acids. The CDR3 DNA reads as TGTGCCTGGAGTGTACTGTTAATGTCGGACACCGGGGAGCTGTTTTTT. Translating gives CAWSVLLMSDTGELFF.

CDR3 region: CASSPRSDRVNTEAFF. The CDR3 DNA sequence: TGTGCCAGTAGTCCGCGAAGCGACAGGGTGAACACTGAAGCTTTCTTT. The chain recombines TRBV19 with TRBJ1-1; 7 bases line up with TRBD1. Germline V gives CDR1 LNHDA, CDR2 SQIVND (reference sequence). V lost 5 bases, J lost 0 bases, and 9 bases stayed unmatched. CDR3 length: 16 amino acids.

The chain links TRBV5-1 to TRBJ2-2; TRBD2 aligns across 11 bases. Germline V gives CDR1 SGHRS, CDR2 YFSETQ. This CDR3 contains 17 residues. Germline trimming cut 2 bases from V and 4 bases from J; bases unmatched to any gene: 7. Written as DNA, the CDR3 is TGCGCCAGCAGCTTAGTAGCGGGGGGGCCTGGCACCGGGGAGCTGTTTTTT. It encodes CASSLVAGGPGTGELFF.

This chain connects TRBV5-6 to TRBJ1-1, with TRBD1 matching 9 bases. Germline CDR1 and CDR2: SGHDT and YYEEEE. The CDR3 totals 14 residues. J gave up 10 bases and V 5 bases, and 12 bases lay outside the gene matches. The CDR3 sequence: CASSTPRDRAGAFF. The CDR3 DNA is TGTGCCAGCAGTACTCCCCGGGACAGGGCTGGAGCTTTCTTT. Together with reference TRBV5-6 and TRBJ1-1, the CDR3 gives the full variable domain: DAGVTQSPTHLIKTRGQQVTLRCSPKSGHDTVSWYQQALGQGPQFIFQYYEEEERQRGNFPDRFSGHQFPNYSSELNVNALLLGDSALYLCASSTPRDRAGAFFGQGTRLTVV.

V is TRBV7-8 and J is TRBJ1-1; D is unresolved. The germline CDR1 and CDR2 sequences are SGHVS and FQNEAQ. With 0 bases removed from V and 5 bases from J, the gap between germline ends came to 19 bases. The CDR3 has 17 amino acids. The CDR3 bases are TGTGCCAGCAGCTTAGCAAGAATCGCCGGGGAAGGGACTGAAGCTTTCTTT. Its protein is CASSLARIAGEGTEAFF.

The chain uses TRBV3-1 (or the pseudogene TRBV3-2) and TRBJ1-1, with D possibly TRBD1 on 5 matching bases. The CDR3 runs to 15 residues. V was trimmed by 4 bases and J by 5 bases, leaving 17 bases between them. Germline CDR1 reads LGHDT; CDR2 reads YNNKEL (reference sequence). The DNA for the CDR3 is TGTGCCAGCAGCCCCGCGGGGGGGAAGGTTACTGAAGCTTTCTTT. It codes for CASSPAGGKVTEAFF.

V and J are TRBV6-5 and TRBJ2-2; D possibly corresponds to TRBD1 (6 bases). The V end lost 2 bases, the J end lost 0 bases, and 10 bases lay between the germline ends. The germline CDR1 and CDR2 sequences are MNHEY and SVGAGI. The CDR3 is made up of 16 amino acids. CDR3 sequence (DNA): TGTGCCAGCAGTTACCCGGCAGGGGCGAACACCGGGGAGCTGTTTTTT. This encodes CASSYPAGANTGELFF.

This chain joins TRBV2 and TRBJ2-7, with 9 bases identical to TRBD1. Unmatched junction bases numbered 8, after V lost 11 bases and J lost 0 bases. Germline-derived CDR1 and CDR2 are SNHLY and FYNNEI. The CDR3 sequence is 14 residues long. DNA of the CDR3: TGTGCCGGAAAGGACAGGGGACACTCCTACGAGCAGTACTTC. Its protein product is CAGKDRGHSYEQYF.

The chain employs TRBV6-6 and TRBJ2-7; a weak D match, TRBD2 (5 bases). The V gene's germline CDR1 is MNHNY and CDR2 SVGAGI (reference sequence). Trimming removed 4 bases from V and 3 bases from J, with 16 bases in between. This CDR3 has 15 residues. The CDR3 loop reads CASSFSTRPVYEQYF. The CDR3, as DNA: TGTGCCAGCAGTTTCTCAACTAGGCCAGTCTACGAGCAGTACTTC.

The rearrangement uses TRBV4-3 and TRBJ2-2, with TRBD2 matching over 8 bases. The length of the CDR3 is 18 residues. From germline, CDR1 is LGHNA and CDR2 YSLEER. V gave up 0 bases and J gave up 1 base; unmatched junction bases: 7. The CDR3 loop reads CASSQERLAKLNTGELFF. The DNA for the CDR3 is TGCGCCAGCAGCCAAGAACGACTAGCGAAGCTGAACACCGGGGAGCTGTTTTTT.

The J gene is TRBJ2-5, the V gene TRBV19; 11 bases are shared with TRBD2. J was trimmed by 1 base and V by 2 bases; bases with no gene match: 3. The CDR3 consists of 16 residues. Germline V gene lookup returns CDR1 LNHDA and CDR2 SQIVND (reference sequence). CDR3 residues: CASSITSGGVQETQYF. CDR3 DNA sequence: TGTGCCAGTAGTATAACTAGCGGGGGCGTCCAAGAGACCCAGTACTTC.

The chain carries TRBV7-2 and TRBJ2-7, with 7 nucleotides matching TRBD2. From germline, CDR1 is SGHTA and CDR2 FQGNSA. The V and J ends lost 2 bases and 0 bases, in that order; junction bases with no gene match: 7. The CDR3 has 16 residues. In DNA, the CDR3 is TGTGCCAGCAGCTTATGGGGGAGCGGGGCCTCCTACGAGCAGTACTTC. It translates to CASSLWGSGASYEQYF.

The rearrangement links TRBV2 to TRBJ2-6; D unresolved. The V end lost 10 bases, the J end lost 1 base, and 8 bases lay between the germline ends. This CDR3 spans 13 amino acids. Germline CDR1 SNHLY, CDR2 FYNNEI. The CDR3 nucleotides are TGTGCCACCGGCAGGTCTGGGGCCAACGTCCTGACTTTC. It translates to CATGRSGANVLTF.

This CDR3 is CASKFRTASHRDYTF. DNA of the CDR3: TGTGCCAGCAAGTTCAGGACAGCCTCCCACAGGGACTACACCTTC. This chain connects TRBV2 to TRBJ1-2; weak D call: TRBD1 (6 bases). From germline, CDR1 is SNHLY and CDR2 FYNNEI. V was clipped by 7 bases and J by 10 bases, with 25 bases between them. This CDR3 has 15 residues.

A note on this clone: Other nucleotide sequences from this sample produce the same CDR3. The chain couples TRBV6-5 to TRBJ1-1; 7 positions match TRBD1. Germline CDR1 is MNHEY and CDR2 is SVGAGI. This CDR3 region has 14 residues. Trimming cost V 0 bases and J 4 bases; bases outside gene matches: 2. The DNA for the CDR3 is TGTGCCAGCAGTTACTCGGAGGGGGCCACTGAAGCTTTCTTT. It is translated as CASSYSEGATEAFF.

CDR3 nucleotides: TGTGCCAGCAGCTCCGGACTAGCGGGGGATGAGACCCAGTACTTC. Amino acid sequence: CASSSGLAGDETQYF. The J gene is TRBJ2-5, the V gene TRBV7-9; the match to TRBD2 covers 13 bases. Germline assignment: CDR1 SEHNR and CDR2 FQNEAQ (reference sequence). V lost 4 bases, J lost 5 bases, and 4 bases stayed unmatched. CDR3 size: 15 residues.

This CDR3 is CASSLSGGDSYEQYF. CDR3 sequence (DNA): TGTGCCAGCAGCTTATCCGGGGGGGACTCCTACGAGCAGTACTTC. The chain employs TRBV7-9 and TRBJ2-7; 8 bases line up with TRBD2. CDR1 is SEHNR, CDR2 FQNEAQ, per germline (reference sequence). After removal of 2 bases from V and 0 bases from J, the junction contained 3 bases not matched to a gene. The CDR3 has 15 residues.

This sequence joins TRBV19 and TRBJ2-5; a possible D gene is TRBD1 (5 bases). V gave up 2 bases and J gave up 4 bases, with 14 bases separating them. Germline assignment: CDR1 LNHDA and CDR2 SQIVND (reference sequence). This CDR3 is 15 amino acids long. CDR3 protein: CASSISGRVRETQYF. CDR3 coding DNA: TGTGCCAGTAGTATATCGGGCAGGGTAAGAGAGACCCAGTACTTC.

The chain links TRBV9 to TRBJ1-2; tentative D call: TRBD1 (6 bases). The CDR3 is 12 residues long. Deletions cut 4 bases from V and 10 bases from J, with 14 bases between. CDR1 and CDR2 from the germline V gene are SGDLS and YYNGEE. The DNA for the CDR3 is TGTGCCAGCAGCCTCGGCCCAGGGGACTACACCTTC. Translating it yields CASSLGPGDYTF.

This clone was recorded only once. The rearrangement uses TRBV6-1 and TRBJ1-5; TRBD1 matches at 9 bases. Germline loops: CDR1 MNHNS, CDR2 SASEGT. The junction had 16 bases not matched to a gene; V was cut back by 1 base and J by 0 bases. There are 21 residues in the CDR3. The CDR3 reads CASSEGRPWGQGIYSNQPQHF. CDR3 DNA: TGTGCCAGCAGTGAAGGACGACCGTGGGGACAGGGAATTTATAGCAATCAGCCCCAGCATTTT.

The V and J genes are TRBV9 and TRBJ2-5; 7 positions match TRBD1. The germline V gene has CDR1 SGDLS and CDR2 YYNGEE. Trimming cost V 4 bases and J 2 bases; bases outside gene matches: 8. The CDR3 has 15 amino acids. CDR3 in amino acids: CASSLSGTVQETQYF. DNA for the CDR3: TGTGCCAGCAGCTTGTCCGGGACAGTTCAAGAGACCCAGTACTTC.

This clone appeared once. V is TRBV6-2 or TRBV6-3 and J is TRBJ1-2, with a tentative D call TRBD1 (5 bases). The CDR3 is 14 amino acids. Germline values: CDR1 MNHEY, CDR2 SVGEGT. Trimming took off 2 bases at V and 2 bases at J, with 9 bases between the two ends. CDR3 in amino acids: CASSYPTGNYGYTF. The CDR3 DNA reads as TGTGCCAGCAGTTACCCCACAGGCAACTATGGCTACACCTTC.

DNA for the CDR3: TGCAGCGGCGGGACAGAATTGACTTATTTT. Amino acid sequence: CSGGTELTYF. This chain joins TRBV29-1 and TRBJ2-3; weak D call: TRBD1 (7 bases). This CDR3 spans 10 amino acids. V was cut by 7 bases and J by 15 bases, with 17 bases left in between. Germline V gives CDR1 SQVTM, CDR2 ANQGSEA.

J is TRBJ1-1 and V is TRBV5-5, with 7 bases identical to TRBD1. The CDR3 is 17 amino acids. Per the germline V gene, CDR1 is SGHKS and CDR2 is YYEKEE (reference sequence). Trimming removed 2 bases from V and 4 bases from J; junction bases left unmatched: 14. DNA for the CDR3: TGTGCCAGCAGCTTTAGGCCACAGGGGATGGGGCTCACTGAAGCTTTCTTT. Protein sequence: CASSFRPQGMGLTEAFF.

This clone came up a few times. V and J are TRBV9 and TRBJ1-4; 7 nucleotides align to TRBD1. CDR1 and CDR2 (germline): SGDLS, YYNGEE. The CDR3 totals 14 residues. V trimming: 3 bases; J trimming: 8 bases; junction bases outside the gene matches: 7. CDR3 protein: CASSALTGQEKLFF. DNA of the CDR3: TGTGCCAGCAGCGCCTTGACAGGGCAGGAAAAACTGTTTTTT.

The chain recombines TRBV12-5 with TRBJ1-5, with D perhaps TRBD1 (6 bases). V lost 4 bases to trimming and J lost 4 bases, with 14 bases between them. The germline V gene has CDR1 LGHNT and CDR2 FRNRAP. The CDR3 runs to 15 residues. The DNA of the CDR3 is TGTGCTAGTGGTTGGGGGCAGAACCAGAATCAGCCCCAGCATTTT. Its protein product is CASGWGQNQNQPQHF.

The gene calls are TRBV7-2 and TRBJ1-2, with TRBD1 identical over 8 bases. Trimming took 5 bases from V and 7 from J; bases not matched to a gene: 6. The CDR3 length is 13 residues. Germline V CDR1 and CDR2: SGHTA, FQGNSA. The CDR3 nucleotides are TGTGCCAGCAGCCACAGGGGGGTTTCTGGCTACACCTTC. Its translation: CASSHRGVSGYTF. Full variable domain (missing parts from reference TRBV7-2 and TRBJ1-2): GAGVSQSPSNKVTEKGKDVELRCDPISGHTALYWYRQSLGQGLEFLIYFQGNSAPDKSGLPSDRFSAERTGGSVSTLTIQRTQQEDSAVYLCASSHRGVSGYTFGSGTRLTVV.

The chain has TRBV4-3 and TRBJ2-1; D perhaps matches TRBD1 (6 bases). The CDR3 loop spans 17 amino acids. Per germline, CDR1 LGHNA and CDR2 YSLEER. V shed 4 bases and J shed 7 bases, with 23 bases lying between them. In DNA, the CDR3 is TGCGCCAGCAGCCGACGAAAAGGGGACATCTACATTAATGAGCAGTTCTTC. It encodes CASSRRKGDIYINEQFF.

The V and J genes are TRBV10-2 and TRBJ2-7, with 8 bases identical to TRBD1. Germline values: CDR1 WSHSY, CDR2 SAAADI. The CDR3 is 15 amino acids. The trim removed 6 bases at V and 3 bases at J, leaving 10 bases unmatched. The CDR3 DNA reads TGCGCCAGCAGCTTAGCCGAGACAGGGGTCTACGAGCAGTACTTC. Amino acids: CASSLAETGVYEQYF.